This TCR beta chain was identified during a study of T cells after yellow fever vaccination. About the study: It was SMART-Seq v4 Ultra Low Input that prepared the fractions with low cell numbers.

This clonotype was detected only once. V lost 1 base, J lost 6 bases, and 12 bases lay in between. The CDR3 is 14 amino acids. Germline V gene data show CDR1 as MGHRA and CDR2 as YSYEKL. A universal primer site and UMIs were added as TCR cDNA was made by 5'RACE template switching. MiXCR, run by TCRdb on the 5' RACE reads, gives a single entry per CDR3 protein. The sample contains some 400,000 distinct CDR3 sequences, roughly a sixth of which appear only once. This TCR was sampled from a man in his late teens or twenties who received the YFV17D yellow fever vaccine. This sample comprised PBMCs, obtained before the yellow fever booster vaccination. V gene TRBV4-1 combines with J gene TRBJ1-2, with a possible D match to TRBD1 (6 bases). In DNA, the CDR3 is TGCGCCAGCAGCCAAGTAGGGGGAGCGGATGGCTACACCTTC. Its protein product is CASSQVGGADGYTF.